This T cell receptor beta chain was retrieved from a study of T cells after yellow fever vaccination. As for this clonotype: Its antigen is currently unknown. A single base separates this from a much larger clone, so it may be a read error.

CDR3 length: 15 amino acids. The ends were cut back, 6 bases at V and 1 base at J, with 16 bases in the middle. Germline CDR1 reads ENHRY; CDR2 reads SYGVKD. One entry per CDR3 protein, called by TCRdb with MiXCR from the 5' RACE reads. The sample yields a few hundred thousand distinct CDR3 sequences, around 6.8% seen once. Whole-study findings and limits: The study noted that FACS-sorted repertoires could contain abundant clonotypes contaminating from the bulk population.

The sequence derives from a man in his late teens or twenties who received the YFV17D yellow fever vaccine. Sequenced here: PBMCs, sampled around 45 days after the first yellow fever vaccination. This sequence joins TRBV10-3 and TRBJ2-7; D possibly corresponds to TRBD2 (5 bases). The CDR3 here is CAIRPGERESYEQYF. The CDR3 DNA reads TGTGCCATCAGGCCCGGGGAAAGGGAGTCCTACGAGCAGTACTTC.